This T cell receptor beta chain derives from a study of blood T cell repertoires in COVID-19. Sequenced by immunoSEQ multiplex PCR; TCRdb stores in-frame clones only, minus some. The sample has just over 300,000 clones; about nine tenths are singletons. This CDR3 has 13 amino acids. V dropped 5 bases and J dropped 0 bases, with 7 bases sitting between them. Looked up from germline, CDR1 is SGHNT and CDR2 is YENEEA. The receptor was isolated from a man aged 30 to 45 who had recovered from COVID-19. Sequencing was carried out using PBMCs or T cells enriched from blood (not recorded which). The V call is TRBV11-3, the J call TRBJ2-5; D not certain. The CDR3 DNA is TGTGCCAGCAGCAACTCGTACCAAGAGACCCAGTACTTC. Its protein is CASSNSYQETQYF.